This T cell receptor (beta chain) was recovered during a study of regulatory T cells in long-lasting Graves disease. Regarding the study as a whole: TCR diversity was lower in persistent Graves' patients (versus newly diagnosed ones).

Time point of the sample: persistent/refractory GD, antithyroid drugs over 5 years with positive TRAb. RNA from PBMCs was the source of the TCR library. The CDR3 has 15 residues. CDR1 and CDR2 (germline): MDHEN, SYDVKM. V shed 5 bases, J shed 5 bases, and the junction held 8 bases outside the gene matches. As to this clonotype: Antigen unknown.

Through Arm-PCR of CDR3 regions and iRepertoire HTBI primers, TCR beta libraries were built. TCRdb reprocessed the multiplex PCR reads with MiXCR, giving one entry per CDR3 protein. The sample consists of around 450,000 distinct CDR3 sequences, under 25% of them appearing once. This sequence joins TRBV28 and TRBJ2-5, with 10 positions matching TRBD1. The sample here was peripheral blood mononuclear cells (PBMCs), taken when the disease was refractory, from a patient treated with antithyroid drugs. The receptor was isolated from a female donor with Graves disease. The CDR3 DNA follows: TGTGCCAGCAGTCCCGGACAGGGGGGAGGGGAGACCCAGTACTTC. Amino acids: CASSPGQGGGETQYF. Based on the CDR3 plus reference TRBV28 and TRBJ2-5, the full variable domain is DVKVTQSSRYLVKRTGEKVFLECVQDMDHENMFWYRQDPGLGLRLIYFSYDVKMKEKGDIPEGYSVSREKKERFSLILESASTNQTSMYLCASSPGQGGGETQYFGPGTRLLVL.